This TCR beta chain stems from a study of blood T cell repertoires in COVID-19. For this clone: The junction does not match germline at one end; this may be a read error.

Libraries were prepared by immunoSEQ multiplex PCR; TCRdb keeps only in-frame clonotypes and omits some of them. The repertoire holds tens of thousands of clones, more than 70% seen once, with 4.8% in the top ten. CDR1 is SSHAT, CDR2 FNYEAQ, per germline (reference sequence). The CDR3 is 13 residues long. This TCR derives from a woman aged 80 or older with active COVID-19. Sequenced material: peripheral blood. V is TRBV7-7 and J is TRBJ2-7; D may be TRBD1 (6 bases). This chain's CDR3 is CASSLRGQNEQYF. CDR3 DNA: TGTGCTAGCAGCTTACGGGGACAAAACGAGCAGTACTTC.